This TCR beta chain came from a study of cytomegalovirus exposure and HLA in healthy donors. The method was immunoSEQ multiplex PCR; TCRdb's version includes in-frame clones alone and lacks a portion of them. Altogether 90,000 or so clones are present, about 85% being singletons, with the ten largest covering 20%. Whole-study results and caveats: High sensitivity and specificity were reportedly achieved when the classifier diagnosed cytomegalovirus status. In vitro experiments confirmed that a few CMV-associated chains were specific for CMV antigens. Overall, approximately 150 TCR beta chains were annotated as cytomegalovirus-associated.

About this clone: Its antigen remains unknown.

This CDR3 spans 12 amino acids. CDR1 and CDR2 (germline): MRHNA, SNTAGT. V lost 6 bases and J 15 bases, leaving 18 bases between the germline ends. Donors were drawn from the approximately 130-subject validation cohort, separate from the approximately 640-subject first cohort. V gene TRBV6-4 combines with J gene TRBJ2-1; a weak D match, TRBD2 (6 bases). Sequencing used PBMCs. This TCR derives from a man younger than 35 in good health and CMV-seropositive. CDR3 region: CASRGNSGAPFF. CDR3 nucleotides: TGTGCCAGCAGGGGGAATAGCGGTGCCCCGTTCTTC.